This T cell receptor beta chain came from a study of blood T cell repertoires in COVID-19. Repertoires were generated with immunoSEQ multiplex PCR, while TCRdb's copy carries only in-frame clones and drops some. This sample carries 200,000 to 250,000 clones, about nine tenths of them seen once, and the ten largest clones take about 4.8%. This clone was seen many times. Input material: peripheral blood. The sequence derives from a woman between 35 and 50 years old with acute or convalescent COVID-19.

The CDR3 DNA reads as TGTGCCAGTAGCAGACAGTTTAGCACAGATACGCAGTATTTT. Its translation is CASSRQFSTDTQYF. The rearrangement links TRBV19 to TRBJ2-3; D is possibly TRBD1 (5 bases). V dropped 6 bases and J dropped 0 bases, with 10 bases sitting between them. The germline CDR1 and CDR2 sequences are LNHDA and SQIVND (reference sequence). The CDR3 is 14 residues long. The variable domain in full, completed from reference TRBV19 and TRBJ2-3, reads DGGITQSPKYLFRKEGQNVTLSCEQNLNHDAMYWYRQDPGQGLRLIYYSQIVNDFQKGDIAEGYSVSREKKESFPLTVTSAQKNPTAFYLCASSRQFSTDTQYFGPGTRLTVL.